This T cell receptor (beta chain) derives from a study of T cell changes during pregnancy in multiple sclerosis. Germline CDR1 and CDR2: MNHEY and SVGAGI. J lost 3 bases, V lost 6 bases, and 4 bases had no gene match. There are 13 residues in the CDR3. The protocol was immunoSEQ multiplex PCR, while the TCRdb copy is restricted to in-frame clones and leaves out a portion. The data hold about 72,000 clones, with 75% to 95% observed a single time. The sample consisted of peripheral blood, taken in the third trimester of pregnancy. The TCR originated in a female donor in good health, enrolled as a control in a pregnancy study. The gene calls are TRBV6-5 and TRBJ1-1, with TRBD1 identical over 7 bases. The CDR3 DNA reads TGTGCCAGCAGCTCAACAGGGGACACTGAAGCTTTCTTT. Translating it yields CASSSTGDTEAFF.